This TCR beta chain was sequenced for a study of vaccination effects on CD4 cells after COVID-19. Findings and caveats of the study: Clones from infection and from vaccination both contracted markedly late after vaccination.

CDR3 size: 16 residues. CDR1 and CDR2 (germline): SGHVS, FNYEAQ. Trimming pared 6 bases from V and 0 bases from J, leaving 16 bases between. In the ViraFEST assay, antigen-specific CD4+ clonotypes were identified by expansion after peptide-pool stimulation. Culture lasted around eleven days before CD4+ T cell isolation. People in the vaccine group had not been infected with SARS-CoV-2 before, and their nucleocapsid antibodies were negative. On day 3 and again on day 7, half the medium was replaced with IL-2 medium. As to this clone: Its antigen is not identified.

TCRdb's copy holds only in-frame clones and misses some; the assay was immunoSEQ multiplex PCR. The sample carries 20,000 to 25,000 clones, roughly 74% recorded once. The sample here was CD4+ T cells from PBMCs cultured with SARS-CoV-2 spike peptides, taken before COVID-19 vaccination. The TCR originated in a human donor who received a COVID-19 vaccine. The genes are TRBV7-6 and TRBJ2-3, with D possibly being TRBD1 (6 bases). The CDR3: CASSFPQGRSTDTQYF. The CDR3 bases are TGTGCCAGCAGTTTCCCTCAGGGGCGAAGCACAGATACGCAGTATTTT.